The 26 T cell receptor beta chains listed next were all sequenced from one sample in a study of T-cell memory formation after mild COVID-19. TCRdb called the 5' RACE reads again in MiXCR, with one record for every CDR3 protein. The data show under 300,000 distinct CDR3 sequences, 9.4% seen once. Sequenced input: PBMCs or a T cell subset sorted from them (not recorded which). Receptor source: a man aged 18 to 29 who had mild COVID-19 (a few samples of this study predate the infection). Cell type and time point are not known.

This sequence joins TRBV6-6 and TRBJ2-7; TRBD1 agrees at 7 bases. With V trimmed by 0 bases and J by 6 bases, 2 bases remained unmatched. The germline V gene encodes CDR1 MNHNY and CDR2 SVGAGI (reference sequence). The CDR3 runs 13 residues. Here the CDR3 reads CASSYSTGSEQYV. DNA of the CDR3: TGTGCCAGCAGTTACTCGACAGGGAGCGAGCAGTACGTC.

This clonotype was detected many times. The rearrangement joins TRBV20-1 to TRBJ2-5, with D perhaps matching TRBD1 (6 bases). Trimming removed 5 bases from V and 0 bases from J, with 10 bases in between. Germline V lookup: CDR1 DFQATT, CDR2 SNEGSKA (reference sequence). The CDR3 runs 13 residues. The CDR3 coding sequence is TGCAGTGCTCTCGGACAGAACCAAGAGACCCAGTACTTC. Protein sequence: CSALGQNQETQYF.

The rearrangement uses TRBV5-1 and TRBJ2-1, with 7 bases lining up with TRBD1. V lost 4 bases to trimming and J lost 0 bases; unmatched junction nucleotides: 4. There are 15 residues in the CDR3. Per the germline V gene, CDR1 is SGHRS and CDR2 is YFSETQ. CDR3 nucleotide sequence: TGCGCCAGCAGCCGGGACAGAGGCTCCTACAATGAGCAGTTCTTC. Amino acids: CASSRDRGSYNEQFF.

The rearrangement uses TRBV25-1 and TRBJ1-5; 8 bases match TRBD1. With 3 bases clipped from V and 5 bases from J, the junction kept 6 bases outside the gene matches. The CDR3 length is 15 residues. Per the germline V gene, CDR1 is MGHDK and CDR2 is SYGVNS. In nucleotides, the CDR3 is TGTGCCAGCAGTGACTTTAGACAGGGGCATCAGCCCCAGCATTTT. Protein sequence: CASSDFRQGHQPQHF.

The rearrangement joins TRBV30 to TRBJ1-1; D is undetermined. The CDR3 runs to 11 residues. V lost 3 bases and J 0 bases, leaving 2 bases between the germline ends. From germline, CDR1 is GTSNPN and CDR2 SVGIG (reference sequence). CDR3 coding DNA: TGTGCCTGGAGCGTGAACACTGAAGCTTTCTTT. Translation: CAWSVNTEAFF.

The chain recombines TRBV20-1 with TRBJ2-2, with unresolved D. The CDR3 has 15 residues. V lost 0 bases, J lost 4 bases, and 12 bases lay in between. The V gene's germline CDR1 is DFQATT and CDR2 SNEGSKA (reference sequence). The CDR3: CSARDKGYFTGELFF. CDR3 nucleotide sequence: TGCAGTGCTAGAGATAAGGGCTACTTCACCGGGGAGCTGTTTTTT.

This clonotype was seen only a few times. The rearrangement uses TRBV9 and TRBJ1-4, with no clear D. CDR3 length: 15 residues. The germline V gene has CDR1 SGDLS and CDR2 YYNGEE. The V end lost 3 bases, the J end lost 0 bases, and 9 bases lay between the germline ends. In DNA form, the CDR3 reads TGTGCCAGCAGCGCCCACGGGACAACTAATGAAAAACTGTTTTTT. Translating gives CASSAHGTTNEKLFF. Using reference TRBV9 and TRBJ1-4 for the parts outside the CDR3, the full variable domain is DSGVTQTPKHLITATGQRVTLRCSPRSGDLSVYWYQQSLDQGLQFLIQYYNGEERAKGNILERFSAQQFPDLHSELNLSSLELGDSALYFCASSAHGTTNEKLFFGSGTQLSVL.

In this sample, this clonotype turned up a few times. The J gene is TRBJ2-3, the V gene TRBV20-1, with unresolved D. V lost 0 bases and J 8 bases, leaving 12 bases between the germline ends. Germline V gene data show CDR1 as DFQATT and CDR2 as SNEGSKA (reference sequence). The CDR3 covers 13 residues. The CDR3 DNA follows: TGCAGTGCTAGAGAAGAACCCTGGGGTACGCAGTATTTT. Translating gives CSAREEPWGTQYF.

V and J are TRBV5-5 and TRBJ2-5; 7 bases fit TRBD1. This CDR3 is built from 14 residues. In germline, CDR1 is SGHKS, CDR2 YYEKEE (reference sequence). V shed 4 bases, J shed 6 bases, and the junction held 9 bases outside the gene matches. CDR3 in DNA: TGTGCCAGCAGCCCCTCGACAGGGCTGCAGACCCAGTACTTC. This codes for CASSPSTGLQTQYF.

The chain couples TRBV6-5 to TRBJ2-5; TRBD2 matches 12 bases. Germline lookup yields CDR1 MNHEY and CDR2 SVGAGI. The J segment lost 4 bases and the V segment lost 0 bases, leaving 6 bases of the junction unmatched. This CDR3 has 17 residues. The CDR3 spells CASSYSKTSGGRETQYF. The CDR3, as DNA: TGTGCCAGCAGTTACTCCAAGACTAGCGGGGGCCGAGAGACCCAGTACTTC.

This clonotype has only a few counts. The rearrangement joins TRBV7-2 to TRBJ1-3; 9 bases map to TRBD1. The CDR3 sequence is 15 residues long. Germline CDR1 is SGHTA and CDR2 is FQGNSA. V lost 5 bases to trimming and J lost 4 bases; unmatched junction nucleotides: 6. The CDR3 region is CASSTRQGGGNTIYF. The CDR3 DNA follows: TGTGCCAGCAGCACACGACAGGGGGGCGGAAACACCATATATTTT.

This clonotype was detected a few times. The gene calls are TRBV11-3 and TRBJ2-3, with TRBD2 identical over 7 bases. V trimming: 5 bases; J trimming: 2 bases; junction bases outside the gene matches: 13. Germline V lookup: CDR1 SGHNT, CDR2 YENEEA. CDR3 length: 17 residues. CDR3 sequence (DNA): TGTGCCAGCAGCCCTCGGGCGGGAGCGGGGCCCACAGATACGCAGTATTTT. It specifies CASSPRAGAGPTDTQYF.

The rearrangement links TRBV7-9 to TRBJ1-4; TRBD1 agrees at 8 bases. The germline V gene encodes CDR1 SEHNR and CDR2 FQNEAQ (reference sequence). The ends lost 6 bases at V and 7 bases at J; junction bases unmatched: 10. The CDR3 is made up of 15 amino acids. Here the CDR3 reads CASRSRQGSREKLFF. CDR3 sequence (DNA): TGTGCCAGCAGATCGCGACAGGGGTCTCGTGAAAAACTGTTTTTT.

This clonotype was seen a handful of times. This rearrangement joins TRBV7-9 to TRBJ2-1; a possible D gene is TRBD1 (6 bases). Germline V gene sequence: CDR1 SEHNR, CDR2 FQNEAQ (reference sequence). The CDR3 length is 16 residues. Trimming took 1 base from V and 5 from J, leaving 15 bases between them. For the CDR3, the DNA is TGTGCCAGCAGCTTAGGGGGACAACTGTACCACAATGAGCAGTTCTTC. This codes for CASSLGGQLYHNEQFF.

This clonotype was picked up a small number of times. The chain carries TRBV5-1 and TRBJ1-3, with D perhaps matching TRBD1 (5 bases). V lost 4 bases, J lost 7 bases, and 15 bases lay in between. The CDR3 runs 14 residues. Per the germline V gene, CDR1 is SGHRS and CDR2 is YFSETQ. In nucleotides, the CDR3 is TGCGCCAGCAGCCCCCGGGGGGGACGGAACACCATATATTTT. Residues: CASSPRGGRNTIYF.

V usage is TRBV5-1 and J usage is TRBJ2-2, with 7 nucleotides matching TRBD1. This CDR3 spans 15 amino acids. With V trimmed by 4 bases and J by 4 bases, 7 bases remained unmatched. CDR1 SGHRS and CDR2 YFSETQ come from the germline V gene. The CDR3, as DNA: TGCGCCAGCAGCCGGGCGACAGGGCGCACCGGGGAGCTGTTTTTT. Translating it yields CASSRATGRTGELFF. The full variable domain, rest sourced from reference TRBV5-1 and TRBJ2-2, is KAGVTQTPRYLIKTRGQQVTLSCSPISGHRSVSWYQQTPGQGLQFLFEYFSETQRNKGNFPGRFSGRQFSNSRSEMNVSTLELGDSALYLCASSRATGRTGELFFGEGSRLTVL.

The chain is built from TRBV12-3 or TRBV12-4 and TRBJ2-7; TRBD2 might be the D (6 bases). Trimming stripped 6 bases from V and 7 bases from J, with 13 bases between. This CDR3 contains 12 residues. This CDR3 is CASSRGSREQYV. The CDR3 bases are TGTGCCAGCAGCCGGGGGTCTCGTGAGCAGTACGTC.

In its sample, this clonotype was seen a few times. The rearrangement joins TRBV7-9 to TRBJ1-6, with TRBD1 matching 7 bases. This CDR3 comprises 15 residues. V lost 4 bases and J lost 7; bases outside the gene matches: 7. Germline V lookup: CDR1 SEHNR, CDR2 FQNEAQ (reference sequence). This CDR3 reads CASSSLTGNNSPLHF. The CDR3 nucleotides read TGTGCCAGCAGCTCTCTGACAGGGAACAATTCACCCCTCCACTTT.

The CDR3 spells CATSDFSGTDTQYF. The DNA of the CDR3 is TGTGCCACCAGTGATTTCTCGGGCACAGATACGCAGTATTTT. This sequence joins TRBV24-1 and TRBJ2-3, with D hard to call. CDR1 and CDR2 from the germline V gene are KGHDR and SFDVKD. The CDR3 consists of 14 residues. V was trimmed by 1 base and J by 1 base, leaving 5 bases between them.

This clonotype has just a few counts. A junction end diverges from the germline sequence, so it may reflect a read error. The chain has TRBV4-3 and TRBJ2-5; the match to TRBD1 covers 8 bases. CDR3 length: 15 residues. The germline CDR1 and CDR2 sequences are LGHNA and YSLEER. CDR3 bases: TGCGTCAGCAGCCAGAACTACAGGGGGTTGGAGACCCAGTACTTC. Translated, it gives CVSSQNYRGLETQYF.

This clonotype was observed a few times. This chain uses TRBV3-1 with TRBJ2-1; TRBD2 agrees at 8 bases. Germline CDR1 LGHDT, CDR2 YNNKEL (reference sequence). V trimming: 3 bases; J trimming: 9 bases; junction bases outside the gene matches: 7. The CDR3 runs 14 residues. The CDR3 sequence: CASSHGGTRSEQFF. In nucleotides, the CDR3 is TGTGCCAGCAGCCACGGAGGGACTAGAAGTGAGCAGTTCTTC.

The rearrangement joins TRBV6-5 to TRBJ1-2, with no clear D. Looked up from germline, CDR1 is MNHEY and CDR2 is SVGAGI. V was shortened by 4 bases and J by 5 bases, with 11 bases between the two germline ends. This CDR3 comprises 13 residues. CDR3: CASSSAPFYGYTF. CDR3 sequence (DNA): TGTGCCAGCAGTTCGGCTCCCTTTTATGGCTACACCTTC.

The table lists this clonotype with a few counts. The chain employs TRBV5-1 and TRBJ1-2; 7 bases are a match to TRBD1. The ends lost 0 bases at V and 6 bases at J; junction bases unmatched: 5. CDR3 size: 14 residues. Per germline, CDR1 SGHRS and CDR2 YFSETQ. CDR3 sequence: CASSLGAGGDGYTF. In DNA, the CDR3 is TGCGCCAGCAGCTTGGGGGCAGGGGGTGATGGCTACACCTTC.

The V and J genes are TRBV6-6 and TRBJ2-7; D unclear. The CDR3 spans 13 residues. Germline CDR1 and CDR2: MNHNY and SVGAGI (reference sequence). Trimming stripped 7 bases from V and 2 bases from J, with 12 bases between. In nucleotides, the CDR3 is TGTGCCAGCACCCACTTGTGGCCCTACGAGCAGTACTTC. It specifies CASTHLWPYEQYF.

This clonotype has only a few counts. V and J are TRBV5-5 and TRBJ2-7, with D possibly being TRBD1 (6 bases). Trimming removed 2 bases at V and 2 bases at J, with 11 bases between. The CDR3 covers 14 residues. From germline, CDR1 is SGHKS and CDR2 YYEKEE (reference sequence). The CDR3 spells CASSFRQGTYEQYF. CDR3 bases: TGTGCCAGCAGCTTCAGGCAGGGGACCTACGAGCAGTACTTC.

The gene calls are TRBV28 and TRBJ1-5; D is ambiguous. The germline V gene has CDR1 MDHEN and CDR2 SYDVKM. The CDR3 loop spans 14 amino acids. V lost 3 bases and J lost 2, with 8 bases in between. This CDR3 reads CASSFGSGNQPQHF. In nucleotides, the CDR3 is TGTGCCAGCAGTTTCGGGAGTGGCAATCAGCCCCAGCATTTT. The variable domain in full, completed from reference TRBV28 and TRBJ1-5, reads DVKVTQSSRYLVKRTGEKVFLECVQDMDHENMFWYRQDPGLGLRLIYFSYDVKMKEKGDIPEGYSVSREKKERFSLILESASTNQTSMYLCASSFGSGNQPQHFGDGTRLSIL.